These T cell receptor beta chains were read from a single sample in a study of metastatic and nonmetastatic thyroid tumors. TCRdb reanalyzed the PCR reads with MiXCR. The repertoire holds some 93,000 clones, with over 9.5% as singletons. Sequenced sample: blood. The receptors originated from a female donor with papillary thyroid cancer or a benign thyroid nodule (not recorded which). Some clones in this sample may be carry-over from other donors' samples. The CDR3 runs from the conserved cysteine through the conserved F or W. A D gene is named only where the DNA matches it firmly. Clone size is given for some rows only: seen once, a few or many times, or a class if the clone is expanded.

v_call,j_call,d_call,clone_size,cdr3_nt,cdr3_aa
TRBV2,TRBJ2-7,TRBD2,many,TGTGCCAGCAGTGAATCCCGGACTAGCGGGTACGAGCAGTACTTC,CASSESRTSGYEQYF
TRBV6-2/TRBV6-3,TRBJ1-2,.,many,TGTGCCAGCACCCTGACAGGTTCATTTCATGGCTACACCTTC,CASTLTGSFHGYTF
TRBV5-1,TRBJ2-3,TRBD2,many,TGCGCCAGCAGCTTGTCGGGGAGGGGTACAGATACGCAGTATTTT,CASSLSGRGTDTQYF
TRBV7-9,TRBJ2-1,.,.,TGTTCCATCAGCTCCAGTATTACCTACAATGAGCAGTTCTTC,CSISSSITYNEQFF
TRBV29-1,TRBJ2-5,TRBD2,many,TGCAGCGTTTCCCGAGCGGGAGGGGGGGAGACCCAGTACTTC,CSVSRAGGGETQYF
TRBV5-6,TRBJ2-3,TRBD2,few,TGTGCCAGCAGCCTGAACGGGGGGAGTACTGCAGATACGCAGTATTTT,CASSLNGGSTADTQYF
TRBV3-1,TRBJ1-2,.,many,TGTGCCAGCAGCCAAGGAAGTACATTGGGCTACACCTTC,CASSQGSTLGYTF
TRBV18,TRBJ2-7,.,many,TGTGCCAGCTCACCACCGTCCGTTTCCTACGAGCAGTACTTC,CASSPPSVSYEQYF
TRBV4-2,TRBJ1-6,.,many,TGTGCCAGCAGCCAAGTCCATCAGGGAGGTAATTCACCCCTCCACTTT,CASSQVHQGGNSPLHF
TRBV9,TRBJ2-5,.,many,TGTGCCAGCAGCTCCCGACCCCAGAGGGGAGAGACCCAGTACTTC,CASSSRPQRGETQYF
TRBV12-3/TRBV12-4,TRBJ2-5,TRBD2,many,TGTGCCAGCAGCAATGATGGTCTAGCGGGAGGGTGGGAGACCCAGTACTTC,CASSNDGLAGGWETQYF
TRBV10-3,TRBJ2-1,TRBD1,many,TGTGCCATCAGTGAGGGGACAGAACAGTTCTTC,CAISEGTEQFF
TRBV27,TRBJ2-1,TRBD2,many,TGTGCCAGCAGTTTTAGCGGGTCTTCCTACAATGAGCAGTTCTTC,CASSFSGSSYNEQFF
TRBV7-9,TRBJ2-7,TRBD2,many,TGTGCCAGCAGCCCAGAACCGGGGGGCTACGAGCAGTACTTC,CASSPEPGGYEQYF
TRBV4-2,TRBJ2-7,TRBD2,.,TGTGCCGGGGGGGACTCCTACGAGCAGTACTTC,CAGGDSYEQYF
TRBV9,TRBJ1-4,.,many,TGTGCCAGCAGCGCCGACGGGACATCTAATGAAAAACTGTTTTTT,CASSADGTSNEKLFF
TRBV19,TRBJ1-3,TRBD1,many,TGTGCCAGTTTGGAAAGGACAGGGGTTAACTCTGGAAACACCATATATTTT,CASLERTGVNSGNTIYF
TRBV12-3/TRBV12-4,TRBJ1-2,.,.,TGTGCCAGCAGTTCGGCTGGGAACTATAGCTACACATTC,CASSSAGNYSYTF
TRBV29-1,TRBJ1-2,.,many,TGCAGCGTTGATGCCGGGTCAGGTACGGGCGGCTACACCTTC,CSVDAGSGTGGYTF
TRBV5-1,TRBJ2-7,TRBD2,many,TGCGCCAGCAGCTTGGGCGGGAGGCTCTACGAGCAGTACTTC,CASSLGGRLYEQYF
TRBV6-1,TRBJ1-2,.,many,TGTGCCAGTTCGGACAGACTTCATGGCTACACCTTC,CASSDRLHGYTF
TRBV20-1,TRBJ2-7,TRBD2,many,TGCAGTGCTCAGACTAGCGGGGGTCCCCTTTTCTCCTACGAGCAGTACTTC,CSAQTSGGPLFSYEQYF
TRBV20-1,TRBJ2-7,.,many,TGCAGTGCTACCGGGGGCTGGGGGTACGAGCAGTACTTC,CSATGGWGYEQYF
TRBV28,TRBJ2-7,.,few,TGTGCCACCTTACGGGCCCACGAGCAGTACTTC,CATLRAHEQYF
TRBV28,TRBJ1-5,TRBD1,many,TGTGCCAGCAAACCTAGTCGGACAGGGGTCGGGCCCCAGCATTTT,CASKPSRTGVGPQHF
TRBV16,TRBJ1-2,.,many,TGTGCCAGCAGCCAAACCCTCGAGGGTAGGGGCTATGGCTACACCTTC,CASSQTLEGRGYGYTF
TRBV27,TRBJ2-7,TRBD2,.,TGTGCCATCAGTTTTCTAGCGGGGTATGAGCAGTACTTC,CAISFLAGYEQYF
TRBV20-1,TRBJ2-3,TRBD2,many,TGCAGTGCTAGAGTCAGCGGGAGGGCCGGGGATACGCAGTATTTT,CSARVSGRAGDTQYF
TRBV20-1,TRBJ2-1,TRBD2,.,TGCAGTGCTATACTAGCGGGAGGGGTCTTCTACAATGAGCAGTTCTTC,CSAILAGGVFYNEQFF
TRBV3-1,TRBJ2-5,TRBD2,many,TGTGCCAGCAGCCAAGGTCCGCTAGCGGGAGGGGGAGAGACCCAGTACTTC,CASSQGPLAGGGETQYF
TRBV4-1,TRBJ2-7,.,.,TGCGCCAGCAGCCAAGAGTGGGCTCTTAACTACGAGCAGTACTTC,CASSQEWALNYEQYF
TRBV11-2,TRBJ1-2,.,many,TGTGCCAGCAGCTTAGATCTGGAGAGGGATGGCTACACCTTC,CASSLDLERDGYTF
TRBV7-2,TRBJ2-1,TRBD2,many,TGTGCCAGCAGCTTAGCTAGCGGGAGTAAAATGGGGCAGTTCTTC,CASSLASGSKMGQFF
TRBV20-1,TRBJ2-1,TRBD2,many,TGCAGTGTTCCCCTAGCGGGAGGGCCTGATGAGCAGTTCTTC,CSVPLAGGPDEQFF
TRBV12-3/TRBV12-4,TRBJ2-1,.,few,TGTGCCAGCACCCAGTGGGTGAGCGCGAGGGGGTCCTACAATGAGCAGTTCTTC,CASTQWVSARGSYNEQFF
TRBV6-1,TRBJ1-1,TRBD1,many,TGTGCCAGCAGATTAGGGGGCGGGGTTGAAGCTTTCTTT,CASRLGGGVEAFF
TRBV29-1,TRBJ2-3,TRBD1,many,TGCAGCGCAAGGACAGGGGGCCAAGATACGCAGTATTTT,CSARTGGQDTQYF
TRBV20-1,TRBJ1-4,TRBD1,many,TGCAGTGCTAGACGCAGGGGGAGGGAAAAACTGTTTTTT,CSARRRGREKLFF
TRBV5-8,TRBJ2-7,.,many,TGTGCCAGCAGCTGGGCTGGGGGAGTTCGCTACGAGCAGTACTTC,CASSWAGGVRYEQYF
TRBV5-4,TRBJ2-5,.,.,TGTGCCAGCAGCTTTGGGCACCAAGCCATGGAGACCCAGTACTTC,CASSFGHQAMETQYF
TRBV20-1,TRBJ2-7,.,many,TGCAGTGCTAGTCAACCATACGAGCAGTACTTC,CSASQPYEQYF
TRBV2,TRBJ1-3,TRBD1,.,TGTGCCAGCAGTTGCGACAGGGTCTCATCTGGAAACACCATATATTTT,CASSCDRVSSGNTIYF
TRBV7-2,TRBJ2-7,.,few,TGTGCCAGCAGACTTAGGCTGGGAGAGCAGTACTTC,CASRLRLGEQYF
TRBV20-1,TRBJ2-3,TRBD2,many,TGCAGTGCTAGCCAGAGCGGGAGGGCCACAGATACGCAGTATTTT,CSASQSGRATDTQYF
TRBV10-3,TRBJ1-1,TRBD1,many,TGTGCCATTCGGACAGGGGAAATGAACACTGAAGCTTTCTTT,CAIRTGEMNTEAFF
TRBV6-5,TRBJ2-2,TRBD1,many,TGTGCCAGCAGGGGGACAGGGGGCGCAGGTCTTATGGCCGGGGAGCTGTTTTTT,CASRGTGGAGLMAGELFF
TRBV30,TRBJ2-2,TRBD1,many,TGTGCCTGGAGTTGGGGACAGGGTACCGGGGAGCTGTTTTTT,CAWSWGQGTGELFF
TRBV25-1,TRBJ1-2,.,many,TGTGCCAGCAGTGATAGTAGGCTTGTAAACTATGGCTACACCTTC,CASSDSRLVNYGYTF
TRBV4-3,TRBJ2-2,.,many,TGCGCCAGCAGCCAGGTCGACAGTGACACCGGGGAGCTGTTTTTT,CASSQVDSDTGELFF
TRBV29-1,TRBJ2-7,TRBD1,many,TGCAGCATCCGGGACAGGGGGCTAGCGGGAGCCTACGAGCAGTACTTC,CSIRDRGLAGAYEQYF
TRBV19,TRBJ1-1,TRBD1,few,TGTGCCAGTAGAAAGGACAGGGAAAACACTGAAGCTTTCTTT,CASRKDRENTEAFF
TRBV20-1,TRBJ1-6,.,many,TGCAGTGCTAGAGATTTTGGGGCAAGTACTCATAATTCACCCCTCCACTTT,CSARDFGASTHNSPLHF
TRBV12-5,TRBJ1-2,TRBD1,.,TGTGCTAGTGTTTCAGCGGCAGGGGGCGGTGGCTACACCTTC,CASVSAAGGGGYTF
TRBV3-1,TRBJ2-7,TRBD1,many,TGTGCCAGCAGTTGGGGACAGGGGCCCTACGAGCAGTACTTC,CASSWGQGPYEQYF
TRBV28,TRBJ1-3,.,many,TGTGTCAGCAGTTCGCACACAGTGAGCTCTGGAAACACCATATATTTT,CVSSSHTVSSGNTIYF
TRBV4-3,TRBJ2-3,TRBD2,many,TGCGCCAGCAGCCAAGGGACTAGCGGGGGGGACACAGATACGCAGTATTTT,CASSQGTSGGDTDTQYF
TRBV14,TRBJ2-7,TRBD2,many,TGTGCCAGCAGCCCTCTAGCGGGGCCCTACGAGCAGTACTTC,CASSPLAGPYEQYF
TRBV4-3,TRBJ2-3,TRBD2,many,TGCGCCAGCAGTCGACGACTAGCGGGAGGGGGAGATACGCAGTATTTT,CASSRRLAGGGDTQYF
TRBV20-1,TRBJ2-3,TRBD1,few,TGCAGTGCTAGGGGGACAGTTAGCACAGATACGCAGTATTTT,CSARGTVSTDTQYF